A single sample is the source of the 29 T cell receptor beta chains below, sequenced in a study of blood T cell repertoires in COVID-19. Data came from immunoSEQ multiplex PCR; TCRdb stores just in-frame clones and leaves some out. The sample includes tens of thousands of clones, 79% of them seen just once. The specimen was peripheral blood. These receptors were collected from a woman older than 75 with acute or convalescent COVID-19.

In nucleotides, the CDR3 is TGTGCCAGCAGTTTAGGGCTCGCGCCTTCCTACGAGCAGTACTTC. The encoded protein is CASSLGLAPSYEQYF. V gene TRBV27 combines with J gene TRBJ2-7; D is ambiguous. Germline V CDR1 and CDR2: MNHEY, SMNVEV (reference sequence). The CDR3 sequence is 15 residues long. V lost 2 bases to trimming and J lost 1 base, with 12 bases between them.

The chain employs TRBV5-6 and TRBJ1-5, with 7 bases identical to TRBD1. With 4 bases clipped from V and 4 bases from J, the junction kept 8 bases outside the gene matches. The CDR3 contains 15 residues. Looked up from germline, CDR1 is SGHDT and CDR2 is YYEEEE. CDR3 loop: CASSNLGQANQPQHF. In DNA form, the CDR3 reads TGTGCCAGCAGCAACCTCGGACAGGCTAATCAGCCCCAGCATTTT.

CDR3 nucleotides: TGTGCCAGCTCACCACGAGACAATGCGGGCGAAAAACTGTTTTTT. Protein product: CASSPRDNAGEKLFF. The chain carries TRBV18 and TRBJ1-4; D call uncertain. The germline gives CDR1 KGHSH, CDR2 LQKENI. V lost 1 base and J lost 8, with 14 bases in between. The length of the CDR3 is 15 residues.

This chain uses TRBV7-9 with TRBJ2-3; TRBD1 matches at 8 bases. The germline V gene encodes CDR1 SEHNR and CDR2 FQNEAQ (reference sequence). With V trimmed by 7 bases and J by 2 bases, 8 bases remained unmatched. The CDR3 runs 15 residues. The CDR3 spells CASNPGTGDTDTQYF. The CDR3 DNA reads as TGTGCCAGCAACCCCGGGACAGGAGACACAGATACGCAGTATTTT.

The chain is built from TRBV7-9 and TRBJ2-1, with a possible D match to TRBD2 (6 bases). Germline V gives CDR1 SEHNR, CDR2 FQNEAQ (reference sequence). The CDR3 loop spans 15 amino acids. Trimming took 6 bases from V and 6 from J, leaving 18 bases between them. CDR3 amino acids: CASSWRRVRGNEQFF. CDR3 nucleotides: TGTGCCAGCAGTTGGCGGAGGGTCCGGGGCAATGAGCAGTTCTTC. Drawing the rest from reference TRBV7-9 and TRBJ2-1, the complete variable domain is DTGVSQNPRHKITKRGQNVTFRCDPISEHNRLYWYRQTLGQGPEFLTYFQNEAQLEKSRLLSDRFSAERPKGSFSTLEIQRTEQGDSAMYLCASSWRRVRGNEQFFGPGTRLTVL.

The J gene is TRBJ2-1, the V gene TRBV11-2; TRBD1 is a possible D gene (6 bases). The CDR3 contains 14 residues. The V end lost 0 bases, the J end lost 8 bases, and 11 bases lay between the germline ends. Germline CDR1 reads SGHAT; CDR2 reads FQNNGV. CDR3 DNA sequence: TGTGCCAGCAGCTTAGAACAGGGTCTCGATGAGCAGTTCTTC. The encoded protein is CASSLEQGLDEQFF.

The CDR3 bases are TGTGCCACCCGCCCTACAGGGGCGAACACTGAAGCTTTCTTT. It translates to CATRPTGANTEAFF. This chain uses TRBV6-5 with TRBJ1-1; 7 bases agree with TRBD1. Germline lookup yields CDR1 MNHEY and CDR2 SVGAGI. V dropped 10 bases and J dropped 1; count of bases not matched to a gene: 9. This CDR3 has 14 residues.

This chain joins TRBV5-8 and TRBJ2-2; the D is unclear. CDR1 and CDR2 (germline): SGHTS, YDEGEE. This CDR3 has 14 residues. V was clipped by 5 bases and J by 4 bases, with 12 bases between them. The CDR3 region is CASRIQLSTGELFF. DNA for the CDR3: TGTGCCAGCAGGATACAGTTGAGCACCGGGGAGCTGTTTTTT.

This clone was recorded a few times. The genes are TRBV30 and TRBJ1-6; TRBD1 matches 9 bases. Unmatched junction bases numbered 19, after V lost 3 bases and J lost 7 bases. The CDR3 runs 19 residues. Germline V gene lookup returns CDR1 GTSNPN and CDR2 SVGIG (reference sequence). CDR3 amino acids: CAWSRLRGTGIRRNSPLHF. The CDR3 region has the DNA TGTGCCTGGAGCCGACTCCGCGGGACAGGGATACGGCGAAATTCACCCCTCCACTTT.

The gene calls are TRBV5-1 and TRBJ1-1, with D uncertain. Germline loops: CDR1 SGHRS, CDR2 YFSETQ. The CDR3 runs 16 residues. V lost 0 bases, J lost 2 bases, and 14 bases lay in between. This chain's CDR3 is CASSLAISGDNTEAFF. The CDR3 DNA is TGCGCCAGCAGCTTGGCCATCTCAGGCGACAACACTGAAGCTTTCTTT. The entire variable domain, with the rest obtained from reference TRBV5-1 and TRBJ1-1, is as follows: KAGVTQTPRYLIKTRGQQVTLSCSPISGHRSVSWYQQTPGQGLQFLFEYFSETQRNKGNFPGRFSGRQFSNSRSEMNVSTLELGDSALYLCASSLAISGDNTEAFFGQGTRLTVV.

Regarding this clone: An end of the junction differs from the germline gene, which may be a read error. V and J are TRBV18 and TRBJ1-3, with 8 bases lining up with TRBD1. The CDR3 length is 16 residues. The germline V gene encodes CDR1 KGHSH and CDR2 LQKENI. CDR3 bases: TGTGTCAGCTCACCACTACGAGGACAGGGCGATAACACCATATATTTT. Residues: CVSSPLRGQGDNTIYF.

The chain is built from TRBV19 and TRBJ1-5; D gene uncertain. V was trimmed by 6 bases and J by 6 bases, leaving 9 bases between them. Germline V gene data show CDR1 as LNHDA and CDR2 as SQIVND (reference sequence). The CDR3 is 12 amino acids. CDR3 coding DNA: TGTGCCAGTAGGGCCGAGGGTCAGCCCCAGCATTTT. It yields the protein CASRAEGQPQHF.

The chain recombines TRBV5-1 with TRBJ2-2, with D perhaps TRBD1 (6 bases). CDR1 SGHRS and CDR2 YFSETQ come from the germline V gene. Trimming cost V 0 bases and J 2 bases, with 11 bases left between them. The length of the CDR3 is 16 residues. CDR3: CASSLATGTNTGELFF. The CDR3 DNA is TGCGCCAGCAGCTTGGCGACAGGAACAAACACCGGGGAGCTGTTTTTT. The whole variable domain, filled in from reference TRBV5-1 and TRBJ2-2, reads KAGVTQTPRYLIKTRGQQVTLSCSPISGHRSVSWYQQTPGQGLQFLFEYFSETQRNKGNFPGRFSGRQFSNSRSEMNVSTLELGDSALYLCASSLATGTNTGELFFGEGSRLTVL.

The chain carries TRBV28 and TRBJ2-3; D call uncertain. CDR3 length: 13 residues. Trimming cost V 6 bases and J 1 base, with 8 bases left between them. Per germline, CDR1 MDHEN and CDR2 SYDVKM. DNA for the CDR3: TGTGCCAGCAGCCCAGGCGGCACAGATACGCAGTATTTT. Translating gives CASSPGGTDTQYF.

The sample holds one count of this clone. The gene calls are TRBV4-3 and TRBJ1-4; TRBD1 might be the D (6 bases). Germline V CDR1 and CDR2: LGHNA, YSLEER. The V end lost 1 base, the J end lost 8 bases, and 8 bases lay between the germline ends. This CDR3 has 13 residues. Here the CDR3 reads CASSQGQGEKLFF. The DNA for the CDR3 is TGCGCCAGCAGCCAAGGGCAGGGGGAAAAACTGTTTTTT.

This chain uses TRBV3-1 (or the pseudogene TRBV3-2) with TRBJ2-7; 8 bases line up with TRBD2. Germline CDR1 and CDR2: LGHDT and YNNKEL (reference sequence). V trimming: 3 bases; J trimming: 4 bases; junction bases outside the gene matches: 5. The CDR3 is made up of 14 amino acids. The DNA for the CDR3 is TGTGCCAGCAGCCAGAGCGGGAGTGTATACGAGCAGTACTTC. Encoded protein: CASSQSGSVYEQYF.

The V and J genes are TRBV11-2 and TRBJ2-7, with D perhaps TRBD2 (6 bases). The CDR3 is 14 residues long. V was pared by 7 bases and J by 2 bases, with 15 bases between. Germline loops: CDR1 SGHAT, CDR2 FQNNGV. CDR3 DNA sequence: TGTGCCAGCACCCCCCTACTAGCTACCTACGAGCAGTACTTC. Its protein product is CASTPLLATYEQYF.

The chain is built from TRBV5-4 and TRBJ2-1, with 16 positions matching TRBD2. The V and J ends lost 4 bases and 8 bases, in that order; junction bases with no gene match: 3. The V gene's germline CDR1 is SGHNT and CDR2 YYREEE (reference sequence). The CDR3 is 15 amino acids. CDR3: CASSTGTSGRDEQFF. The DNA for the CDR3 is TGTGCCAGCAGCACGGGGACTAGCGGGAGGGATGAGCAGTTCTTC.

The CDR3 spells CASSQATSGIYEQYF. The CDR3 coding sequence is TGCGCCAGCAGCCAAGCTACTAGCGGGATTTACGAGCAGTACTTC. J is TRBJ2-7 and V is TRBV4-3; TRBD2 matches 10 bases. This CDR3 region has 15 residues. V shed 1 base and J 4 bases; nucleotides not matched to a gene: 4. Germline CDR1 reads LGHNA; CDR2 reads YSLEER.

The rearrangement uses TRBV28 and TRBJ2-1; 11 bases line up with TRBD1. The CDR3 has 15 residues. The J segment lost 6 bases and the V segment lost 2 bases, leaving 3 bases of the junction unmatched. The germline V gene has CDR1 MDHEN and CDR2 SYDVKM. The DNA of the CDR3 is TGTGCCAGCAGTTTACTGGGGACAGGGGGCAATGAGCAGTTCTTC. It codes for CASSLLGTGGNEQFF. Using reference TRBV28 and TRBJ2-1 for the parts outside the CDR3, the full variable domain is DVKVTQSSRYLVKRTGEKVFLECVQDMDHENMFWYRQDPGLGLRLIYFSYDVKMKEKGDIPEGYSVSREKKERFSLILESASTNQTSMYLCASSLLGTGGNEQFFGPGTRLTVL.

The J gene is TRBJ2-2, the V gene TRBV9, with D unresolved. With 4 bases removed from V and 1 base from J, the gap between germline ends came to 8 bases. This CDR3 comprises 14 residues. Germline loops: CDR1 SGDLS, CDR2 YYNGEE. Written as DNA, the CDR3 is TGTGCCAGCAGCCTTTCCGGGAACACCGGGGAGCTGTTTTTT. Translation gives CASSLSGNTGELFF.

CDR3 bases: TGTGCCAGCAGTGCAGTAGGCGGACAGATAAATCAGCCCCAGCATTTT. This encodes CASSAVGGQINQPQHF. The chain is built from TRBV2 and TRBJ1-5; possibly TRBD1 for D (6 bases). Trimming shortened V by 4 bases and J by 4 bases, and 17 bases separated the two germline ends. The CDR3 has 16 residues. CDR1 is SNHLY, CDR2 FYNNEI, per germline. Complete variable domain (other parts from reference TRBV2 and TRBJ1-5): EPEVTQTPSHQVTQMGQEVILRCVPISNHLYFYWYRQILGQKVEFLVSFYNNEISEKSEIFDDQFSVERPDGSNFTLKIRSTKLEDSAMYFCASSAVGGQINQPQHFGDGTRLSIL.

J is TRBJ2-5 and V is TRBV2; 9 bases align to TRBD2. This CDR3 comprises 14 residues. J was trimmed by 1 base and V by 7 bases; bases with no gene match: 4. Germline CDR1 and CDR2: SNHLY and FYNNEI. The CDR3 nucleotides are TGTGCCAGCACACAGCGGGAGGCCCAAGAGACCCAGTACTTC. As protein: CASTQREAQETQYF.

In this sample, this clone turned up a few times. This chain joins TRBV5-1 and TRBJ2-5; 12 bases are a match to TRBD2. V was pared by 4 bases and J by 7 bases, with 2 bases of the junction left unmatched. CDR1 SGHRS and CDR2 YFSETQ come from the germline V gene. The CDR3 sequence is 13 residues long. The CDR3 DNA follows: TGCGCCAGCAGCCCGACTAGCGGGGGGACCCAGTACTTC. This translates into CASSPTSGGTQYF.

The chain is built from TRBV5-4 and TRBJ2-5; D is perhaps TRBD1 (6 bases). The CDR3 loop spans 14 amino acids. Trimming shortened V by 4 bases and J by 7 bases, and 17 bases separated the two germline ends. The germline CDR1 and CDR2 sequences are SGHNT and YYREEE (reference sequence). DNA of the CDR3: TGTGCCAGCAGCCCAAGGACAGTCACTGGGACCCAGTACTTC. The encoded protein is CASSPRTVTGTQYF.

The gene calls are TRBV14 and TRBJ2-1, with D maybe TRBD2 (6 bases). Germline lookup yields CDR1 SGHDN and CDR2 FVKESK. Trimming cost V 1 base and J 0 bases, with 7 bases left between them. This CDR3 comprises 15 residues. CDR3 nucleotide sequence: TGTGCCAGCAGCCAAGCCGGGAGCTCCTACAATGAGCAGTTCTTC. Amino acids: CASSQAGSSYNEQFF.

V usage is TRBV19 and J usage is TRBJ1-5, with a possible D match to TRBD1 (6 bases). V gave up 3 bases and J gave up 3 bases, with 9 bases separating them. CDR1 LNHDA and CDR2 SQIVND come from the germline V gene (reference sequence). The CDR3 has 14 amino acids. DNA for the CDR3: TGTGCCAGTAGTATTGGACAGCACAATCAGCCCCAGCATTTT. Its translation is CASSIGQHNQPQHF.

V usage is TRBV12-5 and J usage is TRBJ2-1; 13 nucleotides align to TRBD2. V lost 2 bases and J lost 8; bases outside the gene matches: 9. Germline V gene sequence: CDR1 LGHNT, CDR2 FRNRAP. This CDR3 region has 17 residues. Here the CDR3 reads CASGLRMTSGRPHEQFF. Written as DNA, the CDR3 is TGTGCTAGTGGTTTGCGCATGACTAGCGGGAGGCCCCATGAGCAGTTCTTC.

The gene calls are TRBV29-1 and TRBJ1-3; D not certain. Looked up from germline, CDR1 is SQVTM and CDR2 is ANQGSEA. V lost 0 bases and J lost 7, with 7 bases in between. The CDR3 extends over 12 amino acids. Here the CDR3 DNA reads TGCAGCGTTGAAGATCCGGGGAACACCATATATTTT. Residues: CSVEDPGNTIYF.